This T cell receptor (beta chain) is drawn from a study of cytomegalovirus exposure and HLA in healthy donors. Study outcomes and limitations: Later on, an analysis found that several of the most significant clusters appeared to be linked to common viral pathogens, which included parvovirus B19. It was reportedly the case that the classifier diagnosed cytomegalovirus status with high specificity and sensitivity.

Regarding this clone: What it binds is not known.

Germline CDR1 reads MNHNS; CDR2 reads SASEGT. CDR3 length equals 17 residues. Trimming cost V 2 bases and J 5 bases; bases outside gene matches: 12. With 60 Vbeta and 13 Jbeta primers, the PCR was carried out. Assay used: immunoSEQ multiplex PCR; TCRdb lists only in-frame clones, some missing. The table has about 190,000 clones, roughly 80% seen once. Sample: PBMCs. The rearrangement uses TRBV6-1 and TRBJ1-5; 7 bases are a match to TRBD1. The TCR originated in a woman younger than 30 in good health and CMV-seronegative. The CDR3 DNA reads as TGTGCCAGCAGTGAATACGTCAGCAGGGACAGCCATCAGCCCCAGCATTTT. Translated: CASSEYVSRDSHQPQHF.